The clone carrying this T cell receptor (beta chain) was picked up a small number of times. Its antigen is currently unknown. The sample comes from a study of T cell repertoires in cytomegalovirus infection. Across the study: Indicated by public TCR beta signatures were CMV infection and matching HLA type. Findings of the study overall: Clonotypes of TCR beta that were HLA-C-restricted and CMV-specific dominated the ex vivo response.

TCRdb called the reads again in MiXCR, with one record for every CDR3 protein. The sample lists roughly 200,000 distinct CDR3 sequences, about 17% seen once, with approximately 25% in the top ten. The receptor was derived from a human donor in good health (CMV status not recorded). Some clones in this sample may be carry-over from other donors' samples. The sequencing input was CD8+ T cells from PBMCs.

The CDR3 coding sequence is TGTGCCAGCAGTTATATAGGTCAAGAGACCCAGTACTTC. It translates to CASSYIGQETQYF. V gene TRBV27 combines with J gene TRBJ2-5, with no clear D. CDR1 MNHEY and CDR2 SMNVEV come from the germline V gene (reference sequence). V was cut by 4 bases and J by 2 bases, with 8 bases left in between. The CDR3 has 13 residues.